This T cell receptor beta chain was captured by sequencing in a study of T cell changes during pregnancy in multiple sclerosis. V lost 3 bases to trimming and J lost 3 bases; unmatched junction nucleotides: 5. CDR1 is SGHRS, CDR2 YFSETQ, per germline. This CDR3 contains 15 residues. This table comes from immunoSEQ multiplex PCR, and its TCRdb copy is limited to in-frame clones, with some not included. Found here are about 72,000 clones, about nine tenths of them singletons; the top ten hold 0.7%. The rearrangement uses TRBV5-1 and TRBJ2-3, with 9 bases aligning to TRBD1. The clonotype originates from a female donor in good health, enrolled as a control in a pregnancy study. This sample comprised peripheral blood, obtained in the third trimester of pregnancy. The CDR3 reads CASSWTGTGTDTQYF. In DNA, the CDR3 is TGCGCCAGCAGCTGGACCGGGACAGGGACAGATACGCAGTATTTT. Supplemented by reference TRBV5-1 and TRBJ2-3, the full variable domain reads KAGVTQTPRYLIKTRGQQVTLSCSPISGHRSVSWYQQTPGQGLQFLFEYFSETQRNKGNFPGRFSGRQFSNSRSEMNVSTLELGDSALYLCASSWTGTGTDTQYFGPGTRLTVL.